Listed below are T cell receptor beta chains from one sample, sequenced in a study of control samples from healthy donors and cancer patients. Sequencing used immunoSEQ multiplex PCR; TCRdb keeps in-frame clones, though not all of them. The data contain roughly 40,000 clones, around nine tenths of them singletons. The specimen sequenced was blood. The receptor source for this set is a woman aged 50 to 65 in good health. Each CDR3 is given with its conserved first and last residue. D genes are given only for firm matches. Some rows mark clone size as missing; the rest say once, few, many or name a class of expanded clone.

j_call: TRBJ2-1
d_call: TRBD2
clone_size: -
v_call: TRBV19
cdr3_length: 14
cdr3_aa: CASSSGEGHNEQFF
cdr3_nt: TGTGCCAGTAGTTCGGGGGAGGGGCACAATGAGCAGTTCTTC

j_call: TRBJ1-1
d_call: -
clone_size: -
v_call: TRBV11-3
cdr3_length: 15
cdr3_aa: CASSLDGLGNTEAFF
cdr3_nt: TGTGCCAGCAGCTTAGACGGCCTGGGGAACACTGAAGCTTTCTTT

j_call: TRBJ1-3
d_call: -
clone_size: once
v_call: TRBV6-5
cdr3_length: 14
cdr3_aa: CASTRHISEDTIYF
cdr3_nt: TGTGCCAGCACTAGACATATCTCTGAGGACACCATATATTTT

j_call: TRBJ1-1
d_call: TRBD1
clone_size: once
v_call: TRBV15
cdr3_length: 17
cdr3_aa: CATSRDLSRGPNTEAFF
cdr3_nt: TGTGCCACCAGCAGGGATCTTTCCAGGGGGCCAAACACTGAAGCTTTCTTT

j_call: TRBJ2-5
d_call: -
clone_size: -
v_call: TRBV21-1
cdr3_length: 16
cdr3_aa: CASSKGEDKPVETQYF
cdr3_nt: TGTGCCAGCAGCAAAGGGGAAGATAAGCCGGTCGAGACCCAGTACTTC

j_call: TRBJ1-2
d_call: TRBD1
clone_size: -
v_call: TRBV5-1
cdr3_length: 15
cdr3_aa: CASSLGTSDRDGYTF
cdr3_nt: TGCGCCAGCAGCTTGGGAACATCGGACAGGGATGGCTACACCTTC

j_call: TRBJ2-2
d_call: -
clone_size: once
v_call: TRBV5-6
cdr3_length: 12
cdr3_aa: CASSLWGTELFF
cdr3_nt: TGTGCCAGCAGCTTGTGGGGTACGGAGCTGTTTTTT

j_call: TRBJ1-2
d_call: -
clone_size: -
v_call: TRBV19
cdr3_length: 15
cdr3_aa: CASSADRYSGYGYTF
cdr3_nt: TGTGCCAGTAGTGCCGACCGATACTCGGGCTATGGCTACACCTTC

j_call: TRBJ1-3
d_call: -
clone_size: -
v_call: TRBV14
cdr3_length: 16
cdr3_aa: CASSQDLGGTGNTIYF
cdr3_nt: TGTGCCAGCAGCCAAGATCTTGGGGGAACTGGAAACACCATATATTTT

j_call: TRBJ1-2
d_call: -
clone_size: -
v_call: TRBV30
cdr3_length: 15
cdr3_aa: CAWSVVSGKHRGYTF
cdr3_nt: TGTGCCTGGAGTGTAGTCTCAGGGAAACATCGAGGCTACACCTTC

j_call: TRBJ1-6
d_call: -
clone_size: -
v_call: TRBV3-1/TRBV3-2
cdr3_length: 13
cdr3_aa: CASTFGVNSPLHF
cdr3_nt: TGTGCCAGTACGTTTGGGGTTAATTCACCCCTCCACTTT

j_call: TRBJ1-4
d_call: -
clone_size: -
v_call: TRBV19
cdr3_length: 17
cdr3_aa: CASSSRTVATTNEKLFF
cdr3_nt: TGTGCCAGTAGTTCTCGGACCGTGGCAACAACTAATGAAAAACTGTTTTTT

j_call: TRBJ1-5
d_call: -
clone_size: -
v_call: TRBV12-3/TRBV12-4
cdr3_length: 13
cdr3_aa: CASSLFQGEPQHF
cdr3_nt: TGTGCCAGCAGTTTATTTCAGGGTGAGCCCCAGCATTTT

j_call: TRBJ2-1
d_call: TRBD1
clone_size: -
v_call: TRBV10-3
cdr3_length: 15
cdr3_aa: CATTPRTGANNEQFF
cdr3_nt: TGTGCCACCACCCCCCGGACAGGGGCGAACAATGAGCAGTTCTTC

j_call: TRBJ1-4
d_call: -
clone_size: -
v_call: TRBV3-1/TRBV3-2
cdr3_length: 14
cdr3_aa: CASSSGDPNEKLFF
cdr3_nt: TGTGCCAGCAGCTCAGGGGATCCTAATGAAAAACTGTTTTTT

j_call: TRBJ2-7
d_call: -
clone_size: -
v_call: TRBV28
cdr3_length: 11
cdr3_aa: CASRGAYEQYF
cdr3_nt: TGTGCCAGCAGGGGAGCCTACGAGCAGTACTTC

j_call: TRBJ1-6
d_call: TRBD1
clone_size: -
v_call: TRBV14
cdr3_length: 16
cdr3_aa: CASSPLGTVPNSPLHF
cdr3_nt: TGTGCCAGCAGCCCCCTCGGGACAGTCCCTAATTCACCCCTCCACTTT

j_call: TRBJ2-6
d_call: TRBD1
clone_size: -
v_call: TRBV19
cdr3_length: 16
cdr3_aa: CASGGTGGSGANVLTF
cdr3_nt: TGTGCCAGTGGGGGGACAGGGGGTTCTGGGGCCAACGTCCTGACTTTC

j_call: TRBJ1-5
d_call: -
clone_size: -
v_call: TRBV6-5
cdr3_length: 15
cdr3_aa: CASSRRRTSNQPQHF
cdr3_nt: TGTGCCAGCAGCCGGCGTAGAACTAGCAATCAGCCCCAGCATTTT

j_call: TRBJ2-2
d_call: TRBD2
clone_size: -
v_call: TRBV5-1
cdr3_length: 18
cdr3_aa: CASSLAPSGGPGTGELFF
cdr3_nt: TGCGCCAGCAGCTTGGCCCCTAGCGGGGGGCCGGGCACCGGGGAGCTGTTTTTT

j_call: TRBJ2-7
d_call: TRBD1
clone_size: -
v_call: TRBV18
cdr3_length: 12
cdr3_aa: CASSTGPDEQYF
cdr3_nt: TGTGCCAGCTCGACAGGGCCCGACGAGCAGTACTTC

j_call: TRBJ1-1
d_call: TRBD1
clone_size: -
v_call: TRBV6-5
cdr3_length: 13
cdr3_aa: CARTGTSNTEAFF
cdr3_nt: TGTGCCAGGACAGGGACCTCCAACACTGAAGCTTTCTTT

j_call: TRBJ1-4
d_call: TRBD1
clone_size: -
v_call: TRBV30
cdr3_length: 16
cdr3_aa: CAWSGRPGQGLEKLFF
cdr3_nt: TGTGCCTGGAGTGGGAGGCCTGGACAGGGTTTGGAAAAACTGTTTTTT

j_call: TRBJ2-3
d_call: -
clone_size: once
v_call: TRBV19
cdr3_length: 13
cdr3_aa: CASSIQDRAWQYF
cdr3_nt: TGTGCCAGTAGTATTCAGGACAGAGCATGGCAGTATTTT

j_call: TRBJ1-3
d_call: -
clone_size: -
v_call: TRBV2
cdr3_length: 15
cdr3_aa: CASRRTGISGNTIYF
cdr3_nt: TGTGCCAGCAGGCGAACAGGAATCTCTGGAAACACCATATATTTT

j_call: TRBJ2-5
d_call: -
clone_size: -
v_call: TRBV7-2
cdr3_length: 12
cdr3_aa: CASSSLRETQYF
cdr3_nt: TGTGCCAGCAGCAGCCTCCGGGAGACCCAGTACTTC

j_call: TRBJ2-3
d_call: TRBD1
clone_size: -
v_call: TRBV7-9
cdr3_length: 14
cdr3_aa: CASSLSQGVNTQYF
cdr3_nt: TGTGCCAGCAGCTTATCGCAGGGGGTAAATACGCAGTATTTT

j_call: TRBJ2-1
d_call: TRBD2
clone_size: once
v_call: TRBV19
cdr3_length: 15
cdr3_aa: CASNGLAGSHNEQFF
cdr3_nt: TGTGCCAGTAACGGACTAGCGGGGAGTCACAATGAGCAGTTCTTC

j_call: TRBJ1-2
d_call: TRBD1
clone_size: -
v_call: TRBV10-3
cdr3_length: 15
cdr3_aa: CAISESLGTGDGYTF
cdr3_nt: TGTGCCATCAGTGAGTCGCTGGGGACAGGGGATGGCTACACCTTC